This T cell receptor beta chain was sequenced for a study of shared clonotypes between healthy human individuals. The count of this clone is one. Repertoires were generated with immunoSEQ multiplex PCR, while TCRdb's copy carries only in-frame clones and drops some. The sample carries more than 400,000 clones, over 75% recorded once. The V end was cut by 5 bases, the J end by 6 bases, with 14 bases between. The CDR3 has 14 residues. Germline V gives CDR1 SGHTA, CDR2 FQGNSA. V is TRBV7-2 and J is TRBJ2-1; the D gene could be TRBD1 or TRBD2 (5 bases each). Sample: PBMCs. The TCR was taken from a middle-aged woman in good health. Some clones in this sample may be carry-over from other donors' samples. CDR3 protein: CASSPTPGSNEQFF. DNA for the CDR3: TGTGCCAGCAGCCCAACCCCAGGGAGCAATGAGCAGTTCTTC. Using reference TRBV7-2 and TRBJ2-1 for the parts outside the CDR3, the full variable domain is GAGVSQSPSNKVTEKGKDVELRCDPISGHTALYWYRQSLGQGLEFLIYFQGNSAPDKSGLPSDRFSAERTGGSVSTLTIQRTQQEDSAVYLCASSPTPGSNEQFFGPGTRLTVL.